This T cell receptor beta chain was obtained from a study of patients and donors after allogeneic stem cell transplantation. There are many counts of this clonotype. The germline CDR1 and CDR2 sequences are MGHRA and YSYEKL. Trimming removed 0 bases from V and 7 bases from J, with 10 bases in between. CDR3 length: 14 amino acids. TCRdb re-called the RT-PCR reads with MiXCR, one entry per CDR3 protein. This sample has about 960,000 distinct CDR3 sequences; approximately 18% occur once, and the top ten carry roughly 6%. The chain has TRBV4-1 and TRBJ2-1; the D is unclear. The receptor's source is a human donor who was either an allogeneic HSCT recipient or a stem cell or donor lymphocyte infusion donor (not recorded which). It is not recorded whose cells these are; they may come from a transplant donor. The sequencing input was blood, either unsorted or a sorted T cell fraction (not recorded which). CDR3 in amino acids: CASSQERAFNEQFF. The CDR3 coding sequence is TGCGCCAGCAGCCAAGAACGAGCGTTTAATGAGCAGTTCTTC.